A single sample is the source of the 10 T cell receptor beta chains below, sequenced in a study of T cells in tuberculosis (dated by TCRdb to 2016 to 2019). The library was prepared using the immunoSEQ multiplex PCR assay. The table was pulled from immuneACCESS by TCRdb, which kept in-frame rearrangements only. Such tables lose some clones; where checked, under half of the loss comes from unresolved V genes, and the rest has no known cause. The sample includes 25,000 to 35,000 clones, with less than 97% observed a single time. Approximately 2.5% of the sample rests with the top ten. The sample consisted of PBMCs. The receptors derive from a donor aged 10 to 29 with latent tuberculosis or without tuberculosis infection.

The gene calls are TRBV27 and TRBJ1-5; D unresolved. The CDR3 covers 13 residues. V gave up 6 bases and J gave up 1 base, with 7 bases separating them. CDR1 is MNHEY and CDR2 is SMNVEV in the germline V gene (reference sequence). The chain's CDR3 is CASRRRSNQPQHF. The DNA of the CDR3 is TGTGCCAGCAGGAGGAGAAGCAATCAGCCCCAGCATTTT.

This rearrangement joins TRBV19 to TRBJ2-7; TRBD2 agrees at 8 bases. CDR3 size: 12 residues. From germline, CDR1 is LNHDA and CDR2 SQIVND (reference sequence). V was pared by 4 bases and J by 5 bases, with 1 base of the junction left unmatched. The chain's CDR3 is CASSTGGDEQYF. Written as DNA, the CDR3 is TGTGCCAGTAGTACGGGGGGGGACGAGCAGTACTTC.

The rearrangement links TRBV7-3 to TRBJ2-1; maybe TRBD2 (5 bases). Germline CDR1 is SGHTA and CDR2 is FQGTGA. V lost 2 bases and J 4 bases, leaving 9 bases between the germline ends. The CDR3 runs 14 residues. This CDR3 reads CASSLYGVYNEQFF. Written as DNA, the CDR3 is TGTGCCAGCAGCTTATACGGGGTTTACAATGAGCAGTTCTTC.

As concerns this clone: The germline gene is not matched at one end of the junction; a read error may be the cause. The sample carries other DNA sequences with the same CDR3. CDR3 in DNA: TGCGCCAGCAGCTTGGCCCAGGCCCCCATTTCCTACGAGCAGTACTTC. Translated, it gives CASSLAQAPISYEQYF. The chain employs TRBV5-6 and TRBJ2-7; no clear D. The CDR3 is 16 residues long. The V gene's germline CDR1 is SGHDT and CDR2 YYEEEE.

The chain has TRBV7-2 and TRBJ1-3; D possibly corresponds to TRBD1 (6 bases). V dropped 1 base and J dropped 4 bases, with 14 bases sitting between them. The CDR3 totals 16 residues. Looked up from germline, CDR1 is SGHTA and CDR2 is FQGNSA. The CDR3 nucleotides read TGTGCCAGCAGCTTAGTAAACGGGGGGCTAGGAAACACCATATATTTT. Encoded protein: CASSLVNGGLGNTIYF. Full variable domain (outside the CDR3, taken from reference TRBV7-2 and TRBJ1-3): GAGVSQSPSNKVTEKGKDVELRCDPISGHTALYWYRQSLGQGLEFLIYFQGNSAPDKSGLPSDRFSAERTGGSVSTLTIQRTQQEDSAVYLCASSLVNGGLGNTIYFGEGSWLTVV.

V gene TRBV4-1 combines with J gene TRBJ2-1; 8 bases agree with TRBD1. V lost 4 bases to trimming and J lost 4 bases; unmatched junction nucleotides: 9. The CDR3 sequence is 16 residues long. CDR1 is MGHRA, CDR2 YSYEKL, per germline. CDR3 DNA sequence: TGCGCCAGCAGCCGCACCGGGACAGGTCAATACAATGAGCAGTTCTTC. This gives the protein CASSRTGTGQYNEQFF.

V usage is TRBV7-3 and J usage is TRBJ2-3; 10 bases match TRBD2. Germline lookup yields CDR1 SGHTA and CDR2 FQGTGA. CDR3 length: 16 residues. With V trimmed by 3 bases and J by 3 bases, 6 bases remained unmatched. CDR3 in DNA: TGTGCCAGCAGCTTGACTAGCGGGTTTACTACAGATACGCAGTATTTT. It yields the protein CASSLTSGFTTDTQYF. Full variable domain (remainder filled in from reference TRBV7-3 and TRBJ2-3): GAGVSQTPSNKVTEKGKYVELRCDPISGHTALYWYRQSLGQGPEFLIYFQGTGAADDSGLPNDRFFAVRPEGSVSTLKIQRTERGDSAVYLCASSLTSGFTTDTQYFGPGTRLTVL.

V gene TRBV5-1 combines with J gene TRBJ1-6; 10 bases align to TRBD1. The CDR3 length is 16 residues. Germline-derived CDR1 and CDR2 are SGHRS and YFSETQ. The V and J ends lost 1 base and 5 bases, in that order; junction bases with no gene match: 3. CDR3 in amino acids: CASSLNGQGDNSPLHF. CDR3 bases: TGCGCCAGCAGCTTGAACGGACAGGGGGATAATTCACCCCTCCACTTT.

The V call is TRBV5-6, the J call TRBJ2-1, with D tentatively TRBD2 (6 bases). V dropped 7 bases and J dropped 2 bases, with 13 bases sitting between them. The CDR3 has 14 residues. Germline V gene lookup returns CDR1 SGHDT and CDR2 YYEEEE. The CDR3 is CASEAGSPYNEQFF. CDR3 bases: TGTGCCAGCGAGGCGGGGTCTCCCTACAATGAGCAGTTCTTC.

The rearrangement joins TRBV6-6 to TRBJ1-6, with 8 bases aligning to TRBD1. V gave up 9 bases and J gave up 8 bases; unmatched junction bases: 6. Germline loops: CDR1 MNHNY, CDR2 SVGAGI (reference sequence). This CDR3 contains 13 residues. CDR3 loop: CASSDRADSPLHF. In DNA form, the CDR3 reads TGTGCCAGTTCGGACAGGGCTGATTCACCCCTCCACTTT.